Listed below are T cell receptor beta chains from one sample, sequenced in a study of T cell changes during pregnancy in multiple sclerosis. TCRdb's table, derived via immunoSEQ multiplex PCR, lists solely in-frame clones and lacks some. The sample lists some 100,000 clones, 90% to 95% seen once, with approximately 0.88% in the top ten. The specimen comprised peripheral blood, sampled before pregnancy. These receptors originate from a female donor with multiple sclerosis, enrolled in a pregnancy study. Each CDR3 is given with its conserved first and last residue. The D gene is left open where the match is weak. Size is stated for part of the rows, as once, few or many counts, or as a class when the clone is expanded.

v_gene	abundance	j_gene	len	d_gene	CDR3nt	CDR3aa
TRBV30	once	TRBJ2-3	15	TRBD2	TGTGCCTGGAGTTACACCGGACTAGCGGCAGATACGCAGTATTTT	CAWSYTGLAADTQYF
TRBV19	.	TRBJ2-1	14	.	TGTGCCAGTAGTCCGGGACTTTCCCCCAATGAGCAGTTCTTC	CASSPGLSPNEQFF
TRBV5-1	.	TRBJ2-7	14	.	TGCGCCAGCAGCTTGGGTCTAGGCAACTACGAGCAGTACTTC	CASSLGLGNYEQYF
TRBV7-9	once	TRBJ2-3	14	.	TGTGCCAGCAGCTTAGTAGTTAGCGCAGATACGCAGTATTTT	CASSLVVSADTQYF
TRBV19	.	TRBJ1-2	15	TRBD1	TGTGCCAGTAGCCCGACAGGGGGCGCCAACTATGGCTACACCTTC	CASSPTGGANYGYTF
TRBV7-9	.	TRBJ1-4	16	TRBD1	TGTGCCAGCAGCTTAGGCTCCGGGACAGGGACTGAAAAACTGTTTTTT	CASSLGSGTGTEKLFF
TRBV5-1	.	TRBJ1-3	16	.	TGCGCCAGCAGCTTGGCGGGTGGCCAGTTTGGAAACACCATATATTTT	CASSLAGGQFGNTIYF
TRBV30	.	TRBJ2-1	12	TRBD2	TGTGCCTGGAGTGCGTTAGCGGGACCGCAGTTCTTC	CAWSALAGPQFF
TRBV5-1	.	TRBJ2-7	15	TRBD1	TGCGCCAGCAGCCATGCGGACAGGGGGCGTAGGGAGCAGTACTTC	CASSHADRGRREQYF
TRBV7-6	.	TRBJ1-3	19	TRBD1	TGTGCCAGCAGCTTAGCTCTTCGAACAGGGGGCAGGGCTGGAAACACCATATATTTT	CASSLALRTGGRAGNTIYF
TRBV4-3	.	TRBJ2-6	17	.	TGCGCCAGCAGCCCAAACAGGGCTAACTCTGGGGCCAACGTCCTGACTTTC	CASSPNRANSGANVLTF
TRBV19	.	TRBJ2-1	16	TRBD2	TGTGCCAGTAGTATATATGGGACTAGCGGTCGGGATGAGCAGTTCTTC	CASSIYGTSGRDEQFF
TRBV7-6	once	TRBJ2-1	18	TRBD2	TGTGCCAGCAGCTTAGTTCCTAGCGGGAGGGCCTCCTACAATGAGCAGTTCTTC	CASSLVPSGRASYNEQFF
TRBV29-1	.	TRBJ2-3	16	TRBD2	TGCAGCGTTGGGGGGGGCCTAGCGGGAGTTACAGATACGCAGTATTTT	CSVGGGLAGVTDTQYF
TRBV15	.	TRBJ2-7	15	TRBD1	TGTGCCACCAGCGCTCCGGGACAGGGGAGGTACGAGCAGTACTTC	CATSAPGQGRYEQYF
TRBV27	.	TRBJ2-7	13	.	TGTGCCAGCAGTTTATTTCGCGCCTACGAGCAGTACTTC	CASSLFRAYEQYF
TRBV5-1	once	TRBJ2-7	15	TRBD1	TGCGCCAGCAGCTTGTCCGACAGGGCCTCCTACGAGCAGTACTTC	CASSLSDRASYEQYF
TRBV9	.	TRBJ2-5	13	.	TGTGCCAGCAGCGTAGACGTGGAGGAGACCCAGTACTTC	CASSVDVEETQYF
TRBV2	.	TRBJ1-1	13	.	TGTGCCAGCAGTGAGATTGGGCGAACTGAAGCTTTCTTT	CASSEIGRTEAFF
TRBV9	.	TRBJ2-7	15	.	TGTGCCAGCAGCGTAGTACCAGGGCCGACCTACGAGCAGTACTTC	CASSVVPGPTYEQYF
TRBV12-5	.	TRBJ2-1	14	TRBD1	TGTGCTAGTGGGGGGACAGAGTCCTACAATGAGCAGTTCTTC	CASGGTESYNEQFF
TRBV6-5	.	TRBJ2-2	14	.	TGTGCCAGCAAGGCGGTAGGGAACACCGGGGAGCTGTTTTTT	CASKAVGNTGELFF
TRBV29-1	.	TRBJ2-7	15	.	TGCAGCGTTGCCGGTACAGATTTATACTCCTACGAGCAGTACTTC	CSVAGTDLYSYEQYF